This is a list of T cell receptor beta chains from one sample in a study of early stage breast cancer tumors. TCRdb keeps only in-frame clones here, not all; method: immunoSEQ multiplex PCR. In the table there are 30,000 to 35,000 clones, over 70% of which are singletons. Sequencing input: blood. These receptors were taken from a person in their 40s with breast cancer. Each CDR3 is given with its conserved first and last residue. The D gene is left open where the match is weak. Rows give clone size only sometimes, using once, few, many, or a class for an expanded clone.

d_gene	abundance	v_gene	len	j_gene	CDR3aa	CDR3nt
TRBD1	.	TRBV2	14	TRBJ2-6	CASKTVGTDRLPTF	TGTGCCAGCAAGACGGTAGGGACAGACCGTTTGCCGACTTTC
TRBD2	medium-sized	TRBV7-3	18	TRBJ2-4	CASSSSSGRHLAKNIQYF	TGTGCCAGCAGCTCCTCTAGCGGTCGTCACCTAGCCAAAAACATTCAGTACTTC
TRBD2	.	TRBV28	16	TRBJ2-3	CASSKPLAGGTDTQYF	TGTGCCAGCAGTAAACCACTAGCGGGAGGCACAGATACGCAGTATTTT
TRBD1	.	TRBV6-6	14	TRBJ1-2	CASRLGQVDYGYTF	TGTGCCAGCAGACTGGGACAGGTAGATTATGGCTACACCTTC
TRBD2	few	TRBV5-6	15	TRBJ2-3	CASSLSSGKLDTQYF	TGTGCCAGCAGCTTGTCTAGCGGGAAATTAGATACGCAGTATTTT
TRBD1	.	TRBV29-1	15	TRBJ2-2	CSVLNPYRGGGELFF	TGCAGCGTATTAAACCCGTACAGGGGTGGGGGGGAGCTGTTTTTT
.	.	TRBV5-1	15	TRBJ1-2	CASSLRDRLDYGYTF	TGCGCCAGCAGCTTGCGAGACCGTCTTGACTATGGCTACACCTTC
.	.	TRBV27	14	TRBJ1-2	CASSSTTRNYGYTF	TGTGCCAGCAGTTCCACGACGAGAAACTATGGCTACACCTTC
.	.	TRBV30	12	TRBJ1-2	CAWTVGDYGYTF	TGTGCCTGGACCGTGGGGGACTATGGCTACACCTTC
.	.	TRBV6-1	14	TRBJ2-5	CASSPGTTKRTQYF	TGTGCCAGCAGTCCCGGGACAACCAAGAGGACCCAGTACTTC
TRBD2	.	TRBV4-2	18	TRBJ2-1	CASSQDSLAGGGNNEQFF	TGTGCCAGCAGCCAAGATTCCCTAGCGGGAGGGGGAAACAATGAGCAGTTCTTC
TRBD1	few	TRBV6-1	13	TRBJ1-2	CASREGARYGYTF	TGTGCCAGCAGGGAGGGGGCGCGCTATGGCTACACCTTC
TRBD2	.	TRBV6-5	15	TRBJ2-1	CASSQGLAGTNEQFF	TGTGCCAGCAGTCAGGGACTAGCGGGAACTAATGAGCAGTTCTTC
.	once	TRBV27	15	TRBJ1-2	CASGRSGISFHGYTF	TGTGCCAGCGGGCGGTCAGGGATTTCTTTCCATGGCTACACCTTC
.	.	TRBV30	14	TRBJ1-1	CAWSVGQLNTEAFF	TGTGCCTGGAGTGTCGGACAGTTGAACACTGAAGCTTTCTTT
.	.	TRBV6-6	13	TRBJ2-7	CASRPRQSYEQYF	TGTGCCAGCAGGCCTAGGCAGTCCTACGAGCAGTACTTC
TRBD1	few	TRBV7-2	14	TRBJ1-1	CASTLTGGITEAFF	TGTGCCAGCACCCTTACAGGGGGCATCACTGAAGCTTTCTTT
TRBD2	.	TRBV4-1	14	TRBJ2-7	CASSQPGGYYEQYF	TGCGCCAGCAGCCAACCGGGAGGGTACTACGAGCAGTACTTC
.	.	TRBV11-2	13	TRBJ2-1	CASSLVRYNEQFF	TGTGCCAGCAGCTTAGTGCGGTACAATGAGCAGTTCTTC
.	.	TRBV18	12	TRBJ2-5	CASSPTSETQYF	TGTGCCAGCTCACCAACCAGTGAGACCCAGTACTTC
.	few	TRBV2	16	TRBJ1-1	CASSEGQGSWNTEAFF	TGTGCCAGCAGTGAGGGCCAGGGATCATGGAACACTGAAGCTTTCTTT
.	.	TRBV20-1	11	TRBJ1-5	CSAREGLSQHF	TGCAGTGCTAGAGAGGGTTTGTCCCAGCATTTT
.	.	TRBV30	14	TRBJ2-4	CAWTPPGAKNIQYF	TGTGCCTGGACACCTCCTGGAGCCAAAAACATTCAGTACTTC
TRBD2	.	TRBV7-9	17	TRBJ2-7	CASSLGGFGRANNEQYF	TGTGCCAGCAGCTTAGGAGGATTCGGGAGGGCCAATAACGAGCAGTACTTC
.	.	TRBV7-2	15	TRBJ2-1	CASSPQSSRGNEQFF	TGTGCCAGCAGCCCACAAAGCTCGAGGGGCAATGAGCAGTTCTTC
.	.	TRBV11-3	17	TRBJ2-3	CASSLDGNSGAGDTQYF	TGTGCCAGCAGCTTAGATGGAAATAGCGGAGCGGGAGATACGCAGTATTTT
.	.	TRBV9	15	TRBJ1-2	CASSGRDNANYGYTF	TGTGCCAGCAGCGGCCGGGACAATGCTAACTATGGCTACACCTTC
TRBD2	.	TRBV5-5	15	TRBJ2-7	CASSLAPSGPYEQYF	TGTGCCAGCAGCTTGGCCCCTAGCGGTCCGTACGAGCAGTACTTC
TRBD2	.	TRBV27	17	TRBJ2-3	CASSPRLAGRGVDTQYF	TGTGCCAGCAGTCCCCGACTAGCGGGAAGAGGAGTAGATACGCAGTATTTT
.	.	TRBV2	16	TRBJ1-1	CASSARLRTVNTEAFF	TGTGCCAGCAGTGCCCGTTTAAGGACGGTGAACACTGAAGCTTTCTTT
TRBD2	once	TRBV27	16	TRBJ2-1	CASSFLVRENYNEQFF	TGTGCCAGCAGTTTTCTCGTGCGGGAGAACTACAATGAGCAGTTCTTC